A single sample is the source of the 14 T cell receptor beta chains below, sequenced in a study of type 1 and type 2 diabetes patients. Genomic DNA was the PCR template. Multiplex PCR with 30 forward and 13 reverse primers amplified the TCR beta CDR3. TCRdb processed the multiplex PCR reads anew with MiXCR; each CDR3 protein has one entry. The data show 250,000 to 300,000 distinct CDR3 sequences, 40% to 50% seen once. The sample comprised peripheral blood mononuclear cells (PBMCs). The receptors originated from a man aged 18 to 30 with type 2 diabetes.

The CDR3 loop is CASRAGGQQNEKLFF. The CDR3 coding sequence is TGTGCCAGCAGGGCAGGGGGGCAGCAGAATGAAAAACTGTTTTTT. V and J are TRBV12-3 or TRBV12-4 and TRBJ1-4; 7 bases are shared with TRBD1. V gave up 6 bases and J gave up 5 bases; unmatched junction bases: 9. The CDR3 has 15 amino acids.

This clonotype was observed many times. The CDR3 DNA sequence: TGTGCCACCAGCGAGAGGGCCGGGAACACTGAAGCTTTCTTT. Protein sequence: CATSERAGNTEAFF. This chain uses TRBV15 with TRBJ1-1; D unclear. V was clipped by 5 bases and J by 1 base, with 11 bases between them. The germline V gene encodes CDR1 LNHNV and CDR2 YYDKDF (reference sequence). The length of the CDR3 is 14 residues.

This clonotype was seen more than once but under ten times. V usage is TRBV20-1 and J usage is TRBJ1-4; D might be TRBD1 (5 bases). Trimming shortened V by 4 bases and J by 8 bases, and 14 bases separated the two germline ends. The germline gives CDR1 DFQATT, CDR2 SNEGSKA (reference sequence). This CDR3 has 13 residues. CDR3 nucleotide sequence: TGCAGTGCTAAAGGGCAGGGCGGGGAAAAACTGTTTTTT. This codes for CSAKGQGGEKLFF.

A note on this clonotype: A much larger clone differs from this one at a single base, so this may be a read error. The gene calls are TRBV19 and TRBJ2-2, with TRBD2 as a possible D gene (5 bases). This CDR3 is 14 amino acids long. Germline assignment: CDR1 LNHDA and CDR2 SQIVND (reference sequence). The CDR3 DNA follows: TGTGCCAGTAGTGACGGAACGAACACCGGGGAGCTGCTTTTT. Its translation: CASSDGTNTGELLF.

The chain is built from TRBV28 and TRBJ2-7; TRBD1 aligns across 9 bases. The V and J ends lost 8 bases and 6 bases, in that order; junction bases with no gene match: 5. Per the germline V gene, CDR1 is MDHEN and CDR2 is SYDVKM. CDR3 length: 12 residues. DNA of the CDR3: TGTGCCAGCGGGACAGGGCTTGGCGAGCAGTACTTC. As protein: CASGTGLGEQYF.

The DNA for the CDR3 is TGTGCCAGCAGCTCCGACAGGGGGTGGGAGAATGAGCAGTTCTTC. It translates to CASSSDRGWENEQFF. This chain links TRBV12-3 or TRBV12-4 with TRBJ2-7; the match to TRBD1 covers 9 bases. The end of the DNA is better explained by TRBJ2-1, so the J call may be wrong. This CDR3 region has 15 residues.

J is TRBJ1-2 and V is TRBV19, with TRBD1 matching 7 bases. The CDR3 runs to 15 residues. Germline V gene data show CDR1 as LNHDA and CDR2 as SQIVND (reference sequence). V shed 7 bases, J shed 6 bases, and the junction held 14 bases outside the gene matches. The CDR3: CASTNPRQGGHGYTF. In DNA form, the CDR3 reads TGTGCCAGTACCAACCCCAGACAGGGAGGACATGGCTACACCTTC. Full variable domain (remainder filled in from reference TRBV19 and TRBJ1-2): DGGITQSPKYLFRKEGQNVTLSCEQNLNHDAMYWYRQDPGQGLRLIYYSQIVNDFQKGDIAEGYSVSREKKESFPLTVTSAQKNPTAFYLCASTNPRQGGHGYTFGSGTRLTVV.

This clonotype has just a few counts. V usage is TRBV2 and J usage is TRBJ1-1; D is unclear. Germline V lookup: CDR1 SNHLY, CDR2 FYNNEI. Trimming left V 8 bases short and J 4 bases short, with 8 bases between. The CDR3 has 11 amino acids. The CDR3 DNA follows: TGTGCCAGCTCCCTTGCCACTGAAGCTTTCTTT. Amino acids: CASSLATEAFF.

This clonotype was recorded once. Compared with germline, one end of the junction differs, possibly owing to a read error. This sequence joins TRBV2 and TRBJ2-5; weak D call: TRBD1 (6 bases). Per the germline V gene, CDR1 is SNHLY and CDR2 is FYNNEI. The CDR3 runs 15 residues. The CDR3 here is CASSHPGQQRETQYF. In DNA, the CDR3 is TGCGCCAGCAGCCATCCGGGACAACAACGGGAGACCCAGTACTTC.

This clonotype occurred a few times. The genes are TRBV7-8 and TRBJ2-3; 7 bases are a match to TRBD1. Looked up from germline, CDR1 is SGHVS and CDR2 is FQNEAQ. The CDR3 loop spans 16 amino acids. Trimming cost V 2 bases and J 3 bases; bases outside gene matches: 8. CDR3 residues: CASSLTDREETDTQYF. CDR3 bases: TGTGCCAGCAGCTTAACTGACAGGGAAGAGACAGATACGCAGTATTTT.

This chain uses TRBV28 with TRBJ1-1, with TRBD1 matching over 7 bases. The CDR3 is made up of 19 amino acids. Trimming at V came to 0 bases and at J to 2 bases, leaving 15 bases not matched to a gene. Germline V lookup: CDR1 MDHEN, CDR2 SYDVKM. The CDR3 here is CASSLWGPTRQGRNTEAFF. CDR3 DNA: TGTGCCAGCAGTTTATGGGGGCCCACACGACAGGGTAGAAACACTGAAGCTTTCTTT.

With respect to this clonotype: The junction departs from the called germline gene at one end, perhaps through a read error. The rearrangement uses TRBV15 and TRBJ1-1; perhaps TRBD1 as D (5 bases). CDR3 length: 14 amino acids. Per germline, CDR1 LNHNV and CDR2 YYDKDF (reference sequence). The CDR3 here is CATRGGTGNTEALF. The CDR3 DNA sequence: TGTGCCACCAGGGGGGGGACGGGGAACACTGAAGCTCTCTTT.

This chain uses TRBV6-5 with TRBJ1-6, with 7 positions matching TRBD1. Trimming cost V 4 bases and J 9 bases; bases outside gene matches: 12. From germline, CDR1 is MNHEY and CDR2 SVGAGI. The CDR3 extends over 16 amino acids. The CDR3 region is CASSSYLGQASSPLHF. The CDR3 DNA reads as TGTGCCAGCAGTTCGTATCTAGGACAGGCGTCTTCACCCCTCCACTTT.

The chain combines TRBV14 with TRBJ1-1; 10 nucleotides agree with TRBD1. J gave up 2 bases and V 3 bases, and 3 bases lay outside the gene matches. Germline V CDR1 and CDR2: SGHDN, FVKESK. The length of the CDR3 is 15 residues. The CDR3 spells CASSQRTGGNTEAFF. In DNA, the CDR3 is TGTGCCAGCAGCCAGAGGACAGGGGGAAACACTGAAGCTTTCTTT. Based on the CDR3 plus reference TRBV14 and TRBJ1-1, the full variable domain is EAGVTQFPSHSVIEKGQTVTLRCDPISGHDNLYWYRRVMGKEIKFLLHFVKESKQDESGMPNNRFLAERTGGTYSTLKVQPAELEDSGVYFCASSQRTGGNTEAFFGQGTRLTVV.